What follows are 26 T cell receptor beta chains derived from one specimen sequenced in a study of blood T cell repertoires in COVID-19 (dated by TCRdb to between 2020 and 2021). Library generation was performed with the immunoSEQ multiplex PCR assay. Held by TCRdb, this immuneACCESS table contains in-frame sequences only and omits some clones. Under half of the omission traces to an unresolved V gene where checked; the cause of the rest is unknown. The table for this sample lists about 170,000 clones; around four fifths of them were counted only once. The ten most abundant clones make up roughly 8% of the sample. What was sequenced was peripheral blood. Receptors originate from a middle-aged man who had recovered from COVID-19.

This clone was recorded a few times. The genes are TRBV19 and TRBJ2-5, with 9 bases aligning to TRBD2. Looked up from germline, CDR1 is LNHDA and CDR2 is SQIVND (reference sequence). This CDR3 spans 17 amino acids. Germline trimming cut 4 bases from V and 7 bases from J; bases unmatched to any gene: 16. CDR3 loop: CASSKLGGRAGTGTQYF. The CDR3 DNA follows: TGTGCCAGTAGTAAACTTGGCGGGAGGGCCGGTACGGGGACCCAGTACTTC. Full variable domain (missing parts from reference TRBV19 and TRBJ2-5): DGGITQSPKYLFRKEGQNVTLSCEQNLNHDAMYWYRQDPGQGLRLIYYSQIVNDFQKGDIAEGYSVSREKKESFPLTVTSAQKNPTAFYLCASSKLGGRAGTGTQYFGPGTRLLVL.

This chain connects TRBV19 to TRBJ2-3; 10 bases line up with TRBD2. Germline CDR1 and CDR2: LNHDA and SQIVND (reference sequence). The CDR3 is made up of 18 amino acids. Germline trimming cut 1 base from V and 3 bases from J; bases unmatched to any gene: 10. This chain's CDR3 is CASSIGRAGGRATDTQYF. DNA of the CDR3: TGTGCCAGTAGTATAGGTCGAGCGGGAGGGCGTGCTACAGATACGCAGTATTTT.

This chain links TRBV4-2 with TRBJ2-1; 7 bases align to TRBD2. The CDR3 loop spans 17 amino acids. Germline CDR1 LGHNA, CDR2 YNFKEQ. J was trimmed by 8 bases and V by 0 bases; bases with no gene match: 13. CDR3 region: CASSQDGLAVGMDEQFF. CDR3 coding DNA: TGTGCCAGCAGCCAAGATGGCCTAGCGGTCGGTATGGATGAGCAGTTCTTC.

This clone was counted many times. V usage is TRBV4-3 and J usage is TRBJ1-2, with 7 bases matching TRBD1. CDR1 is LGHNA, CDR2 YSLEER, per germline. V was clipped by 0 bases and J by 4 bases; unmatched bases: 8. The CDR3 totals 16 residues. CDR3 region: CASSQDLRQGFYGYTF. CDR3 sequence (DNA): TGCGCCAGCAGCCAAGACTTGAGACAGGGATTCTATGGCTACACCTTC.

This chain connects TRBV2 to TRBJ2-1, with 8 bases that match TRBD2. Unmatched junction bases numbered 10, after V lost 8 bases and J lost 4 bases. The CDR3 loop spans 15 amino acids. Germline CDR1 is SNHLY and CDR2 is FYNNEI. The CDR3 DNA is TGTGCCAGCCCCAGGGGTAGCGGGGATTACAATGAGCAGTTCTTC. This encodes CASPRGSGDYNEQFF.

V gene TRBV6-2 or TRBV6-3 combines with J gene TRBJ1-6; D uncertain. CDR3 length equals 13 residues. The germline CDR1 and CDR2 sequences are MNHEY and SVGEGT. V gave up 6 bases and J gave up 5 bases, with 8 bases separating them. CDR3 amino acids: CASSPLHNSPLHF. CDR3 in DNA: TGTGCCAGCAGCCCACTGCATAATTCACCCCTCCACTTT.

The genes are TRBV11-2 and TRBJ2-5, with D possibly TRBD2 on 7 matching bases. Trimming removed 6 bases from V and 5 bases from J, with 22 bases in between. The germline V gene has CDR1 SGHAT and CDR2 FQNNGV. The length of the CDR3 is 16 residues. The CDR3 bases are TGTGCCAGCAGACCCATCTGGGGGGGCAAGTTTGAGACCCAGTACTTC. Translation gives CASRPIWGGKFETQYF.

This chain links TRBV5-5 with TRBJ1-2; D is ambiguous. V shed 0 bases and J shed 5 bases, with 11 bases lying between them. The CDR3 loop spans 14 amino acids. Looked up from germline, CDR1 is SGHKS and CDR2 is YYEKEE (reference sequence). In DNA form, the CDR3 reads TGTGCCAGCAGCTTGGCCGGAGCCTCTTATGGCTACACCTTC. Protein: CASSLAGASYGYTF.

The rearrangement uses TRBV5-6 and TRBJ1-1; D is uncertain. The CDR3 runs 16 residues. The germline V gene has CDR1 SGHDT and CDR2 YYEEEE. V dropped 4 bases and J dropped 1 base, with 17 bases sitting between them. The CDR3 loop is CASSRSERWRNTEAFF. The CDR3 bases are TGTGCCAGCAGCCGATCTGAGCGGTGGCGGAACACTGAAGCTTTCTTT.

This rearrangement joins TRBV6-5 to TRBJ2-1, with 13 positions matching TRBD2. The V segment lost 5 bases and the J segment 10 bases; nucleotides outside the gene matches: 8. There are 15 residues in the CDR3. Looked up from germline, CDR1 is MNHEY and CDR2 is SVGAGI. The CDR3 DNA reads TGTGCCAGCAGTCCCCTTCGGACTAGCGGGGGAGAGCAGTTCTTC. Its protein product is CASSPLRTSGGEQFF.

DNA of the CDR3: TGTGCCAGCAGTGACCGCCCTCAGGTATCTGAGCAGTTCTTC. Protein product: CASSDRPQVSEQFF. The V call is TRBV6-4, the J call TRBJ2-1, with D hard to call. Germline V lookup: CDR1 MRHNA, CDR2 SNTAGT. The germline V and J ends were trimmed by 2 bases and 9 bases, with 14 bases remaining between them. The CDR3 extends over 14 amino acids.

The chain links TRBV5-1 to TRBJ2-5; 11 nucleotides align to TRBD1. This CDR3 spans 15 amino acids. Unmatched junction bases numbered 6, after V lost 3 bases and J lost 5 bases. Germline values: CDR1 SGHRS, CDR2 YFSETQ. CDR3 residues: CASSSGTGGSETQYF. The DNA of the CDR3 is TGCGCCAGCAGCTCAGGGACAGGGGGGTCGGAGACCCAGTACTTC. The full variable domain, its missing parts supplied by reference TRBV5-1 and TRBJ2-5, is KAGVTQTPRYLIKTRGQQVTLSCSPISGHRSVSWYQQTPGQGLQFLFEYFSETQRNKGNFPGRFSGRQFSNSRSEMNVSTLELGDSALYLCASSSGTGGSETQYFGPGTRLLVL.

The CDR3 protein is CASSRAGQRVYGYTF. The CDR3 DNA is TGTGCCAGCAGCCGCGCAGGACAGAGAGTCTATGGCTACACCTTC. The chain employs TRBV7-9 and TRBJ1-2, with D maybe TRBD1 (6 bases). The CDR3 extends over 15 amino acids. Trimming removed 5 bases from V and 4 bases from J, with 17 bases in between. Germline V gene sequence: CDR1 SEHNR, CDR2 FQNEAQ (reference sequence).

V gene TRBV28 combines with J gene TRBJ2-5; D uncertain. CDR1 and CDR2 (germline): MDHEN, SYDVKM. V lost 3 bases to trimming and J lost 6 bases, with 5 bases between them. CDR3 size: 11 residues. The CDR3 DNA sequence: TGTGCCAGCAGTTTCCTAAAGACCCAGTACTTC. Protein: CASSFLKTQYF.

This rearrangement joins TRBV7-2 to TRBJ1-6; D may be TRBD1 (5 bases). The CDR3 is 17 amino acids. V lost 3 bases to trimming and J lost 5 bases, with 17 bases between them. CDR1 and CDR2 from the germline V gene are SGHTA and FQGNSA. In DNA form, the CDR3 reads TGTGCCAGCAGCTTGAGCCGCACCGGGGGGGATAATTCACCCCTCCACTTT. Its protein product is CASSLSRTGGDNSPLHF. The complete variable domain, with remaining parts taken from reference TRBV7-2 and TRBJ1-6, reads GAGVSQSPSNKVTEKGKDVELRCDPISGHTALYWYRQSLGQGLEFLIYFQGNSAPDKSGLPSDRFSAERTGGSVSTLTIQRTQQEDSAVYLCASSLSRTGGDNSPLHFGNGTRLTVT.

V usage is TRBV6-6 and J usage is TRBJ1-6, with no clear D. The CDR3 is 14 residues long. Germline CDR1 MNHNY, CDR2 SVGAGI (reference sequence). V lost 0 bases to trimming and J lost 8 bases, with 8 bases between them. For the CDR3, the DNA is TGTGCCAGCAGTTACTCTCTCCCTGATTCACCCCTCCACTTT. Translation: CASSYSLPDSPLHF.

This clone was found a few times. This chain joins TRBV4-3 and TRBJ2-5; 14 positions match TRBD2. The germline CDR1 and CDR2 sequences are LGHNA and YSLEER. The J segment lost 4 bases and the V segment lost 3 bases, leaving 4 bases of the junction unmatched. CDR3 size: 16 residues. DNA of the CDR3: TGCGCCAGCAGCCACCCGGGACTAGCGGGGGTAGAGACCCAGTACTTC. Translating gives CASSHPGLAGVETQYF.

V and J are TRBV6-5 and TRBJ2-1, with a weak D call TRBD2 (5 bases). CDR1 is MNHEY and CDR2 is SVGAGI in the germline V gene. Between the trimmed V and J ends, which lost 2 bases and 6 bases, there was a span of 17 bases. This CDR3 region has 16 residues. CDR3 in DNA: TGTGCCAGCAGTTACCTCGGCGGTAGCAGCGGCAATGAGCAGTTCTTC. Translated: CASSYLGGSSGNEQFF.

The V call is TRBV20-1, the J call TRBJ2-1; D not resolved. V shed 5 bases and J shed 4 bases, with 6 bases lying between them. The CDR3 sequence is 11 residues long. Germline CDR1 and CDR2: DFQATT and SNEGSKA (reference sequence). As DNA, the CDR3 is TGCAGTGCTCTATTTTACAATGAGCAGTTCTTC. Translation gives CSALFYNEQFF.

This clone showed up many times. J is TRBJ1-5 and V is TRBV29-1, with D uncertain. Germline loops: CDR1 SQVTM, CDR2 ANQGSEA. The CDR3 totals 11 residues. The CDR3: CDELVDQPQHF. The CDR3 DNA sequence: TGCGATGAACTTGTTGATCAGCCCCAGCATTTT.

The V gene is TRBV7-2, the J gene TRBJ2-1; TRBD2 agrees at 12 bases. The CDR3 consists of 15 residues. V lost 4 bases and J lost 6; bases outside the gene matches: 4. The germline gives CDR1 SGHTA, CDR2 FQGNSA. CDR3 coding DNA: TGTGCCAGCAGCTCGGGACTAGCGGGCCTCAATGAGCAGTTCTTC. As protein: CASSSGLAGLNEQFF.

This clone was counted only a few times. The chain recombines TRBV2 with TRBJ1-1; 11 positions agree with TRBD1. V gave up 4 bases and J gave up 5 bases; unmatched junction bases: 0. Germline V gives CDR1 SNHLY, CDR2 FYNNEI. This CDR3 has 13 amino acids. The CDR3 nucleotides are TGTGCCAGCAGTGGGGACAGGGGGACTGAAGCTTTCTTT. It codes for CASSGDRGTEAFF.

The CDR3 spells CASSLVAEQFF. In DNA, the CDR3 is TGTGCCAGCAGCTTGGTAGCTGAGCAGTTCTTC. The chain has TRBV5-5 and TRBJ2-1; D is unresolved. The germline CDR1 and CDR2 sequences are SGHKS and YYEKEE (reference sequence). CDR3 size: 11 residues. V was clipped by 0 bases and J by 9 bases, with 4 bases between them. The entire variable domain, with the rest obtained from reference TRBV5-5 and TRBJ2-1, is as follows: DAGVTQSPTHLIKTRGQQVTLRCSPISGHKSVSWYQQVLGQGPQFIFQYYEKEERGRGNFPDRFSARQFPNYSSELNVNALLLGDSALYLCASSLVAEQFFGPGTRLTVL.

CDR3 coding DNA: TGTGCCAGCAGTTACGAGACAGGGGGCGCGGGTGAGCAGTTCTTC. Translated, it gives CASSYETGGAGEQFF. This rearrangement joins TRBV6-5 to TRBJ2-1; 10 bases align to TRBD1. The CDR3 has 15 amino acids. Trimming at V came to 2 bases and at J to 9 bases, leaving 7 bases not matched to a gene. Germline V lookup: CDR1 MNHEY, CDR2 SVGAGI.

The chain carries TRBV4-3 and TRBJ2-2, with TRBD1 matching over 7 bases. The ends lost 6 bases at V and 5 bases at J; junction bases unmatched: 15. This CDR3 has 17 amino acids. CDR1 and CDR2 from the germline V gene are LGHNA and YSLEER. CDR3 sequence reads: CASSPGQASARTGELFF. The CDR3 bases are TGCGCCAGCAGTCCCGGACAGGCGTCGGCGCGGACCGGGGAGCTGTTTTTT.

The V and J genes are TRBV6-1 and TRBJ2-3, with D tentatively TRBD1 (7 bases). Germline CDR1 MNHNS, CDR2 SASEGT. The CDR3 runs 21 residues. Between the trimmed V and J ends, which lost 0 bases and 4 bases, there was a span of 29 bases. Here the CDR3 reads CASSEAKRGPGVVAAPDTQYF. Written as DNA, the CDR3 is TGTGCCAGCAGTGAAGCTAAAAGGGGGCCCGGGGTAGTAGCGGCCCCAGATACGCAGTATTTT.